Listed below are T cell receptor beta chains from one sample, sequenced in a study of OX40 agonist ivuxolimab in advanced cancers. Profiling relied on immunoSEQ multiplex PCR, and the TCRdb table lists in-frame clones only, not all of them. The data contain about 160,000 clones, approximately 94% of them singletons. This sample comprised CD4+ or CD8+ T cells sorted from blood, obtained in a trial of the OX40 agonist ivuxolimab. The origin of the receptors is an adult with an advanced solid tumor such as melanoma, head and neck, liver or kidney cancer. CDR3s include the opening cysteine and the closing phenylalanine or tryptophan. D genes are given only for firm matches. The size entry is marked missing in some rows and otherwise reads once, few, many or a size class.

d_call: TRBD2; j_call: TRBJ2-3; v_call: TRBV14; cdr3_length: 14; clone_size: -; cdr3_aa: CASSFSGFTDTQYF; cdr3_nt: TGTGCCAGCAGCTTTAGCGGGTTCACAGATACGCAGTATTTT
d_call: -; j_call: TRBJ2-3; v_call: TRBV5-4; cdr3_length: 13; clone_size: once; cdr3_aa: CASSVQGTDTQYF; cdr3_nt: TGTGCCAGCAGCGTCCAAGGTACAGATACGCAGTATTTT
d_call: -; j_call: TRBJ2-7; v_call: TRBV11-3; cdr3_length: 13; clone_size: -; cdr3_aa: CASSRPGDYEQYF; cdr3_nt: TGTGCCAGCAGCCGGCCGGGGGACTACGAGCAGTACTTC
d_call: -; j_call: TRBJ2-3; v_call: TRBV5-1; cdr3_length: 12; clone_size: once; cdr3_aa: CASSPGRDTQYF; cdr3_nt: TGCGCCAGCAGCCCCGGACGGGATACGCAGTATTTT
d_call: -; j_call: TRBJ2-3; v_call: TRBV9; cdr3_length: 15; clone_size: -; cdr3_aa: CASSVLPTGTDTQYF; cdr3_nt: TGTGCCAGCAGCGTACTTCCGACTGGCACAGATACGCAGTATTTT
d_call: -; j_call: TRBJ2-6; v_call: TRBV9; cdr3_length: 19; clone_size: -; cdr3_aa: CASSADPGTRDSGANVLTF; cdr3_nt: TGTGCCAGCAGCGCCGACCCAGGGACCCGGGACTCTGGGGCCAACGTCCTGACTTTC
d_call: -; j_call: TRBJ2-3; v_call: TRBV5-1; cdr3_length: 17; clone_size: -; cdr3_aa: CASSLGHRDPPTDTQYF; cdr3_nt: TGCGCCAGCAGCTTGGGACACAGGGACCCCCCGACAGATACGCAGTATTTT
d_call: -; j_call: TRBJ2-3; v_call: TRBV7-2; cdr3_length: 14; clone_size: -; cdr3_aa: CASSPEIGTDTQYF; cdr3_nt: TGTGCCAGCAGTCCGGAGATCGGCACAGATACGCAGTATTTT
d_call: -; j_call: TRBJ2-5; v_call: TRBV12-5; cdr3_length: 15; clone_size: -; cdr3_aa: CASGLEGRAGETQYF; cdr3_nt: TGTGCTAGTGGTTTGGAGGGGCGAGCAGGGGAGACCCAGTACTTC
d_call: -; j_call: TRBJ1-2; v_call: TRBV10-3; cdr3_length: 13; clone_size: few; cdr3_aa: CAISGLGLYGYTF; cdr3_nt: TGTGCCATCAGTGGCCTAGGTCTTTATGGCTACACCTTC
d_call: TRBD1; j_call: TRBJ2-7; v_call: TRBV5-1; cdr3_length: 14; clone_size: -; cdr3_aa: CASSLGTDRYEQYF; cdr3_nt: TGCGCCAGCAGCTTAGGGACAGACAGATACGAGCAGTACTTC
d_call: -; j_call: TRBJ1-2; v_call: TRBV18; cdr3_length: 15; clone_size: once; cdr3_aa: CASSPLESEGYGYTF; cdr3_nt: TGTGCCAGCTCCCCGCTTGAGTCAGAGGGGTATGGCTACACCTTC
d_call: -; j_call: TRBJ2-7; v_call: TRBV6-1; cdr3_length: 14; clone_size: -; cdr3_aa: CASSEELRVYEQYF; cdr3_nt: TGTGCCAGCAGTGAAGAGTTGAGAGTCTACGAGCAGTACTTC
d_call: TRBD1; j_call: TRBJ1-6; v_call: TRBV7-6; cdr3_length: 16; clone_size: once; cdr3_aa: CASSLRQGPYNSPLHF; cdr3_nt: TGTGCCAGCAGCTTGAGACAGGGGCCCTATAATTCACCCCTCCACTTT
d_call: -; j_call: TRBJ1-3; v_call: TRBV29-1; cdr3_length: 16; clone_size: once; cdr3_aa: CSVEGGGGSSGNTIYF; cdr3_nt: TGCAGCGTTGAGGGCGGAGGGGGTTCGTCTGGAAACACCATATATTTT
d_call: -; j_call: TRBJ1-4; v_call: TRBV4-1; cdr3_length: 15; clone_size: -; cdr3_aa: CASSQTDFYNEKLFF; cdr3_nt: TGCGCCAGCAGCCAAACGGACTTCTATAATGAAAAACTGTTTTTT
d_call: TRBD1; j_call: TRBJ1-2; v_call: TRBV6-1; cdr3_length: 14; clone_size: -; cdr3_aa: CASRETGGGYGYTF; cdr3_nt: TGTGCCAGCAGGGAGACAGGGGGCGGCTATGGCTACACCTTC
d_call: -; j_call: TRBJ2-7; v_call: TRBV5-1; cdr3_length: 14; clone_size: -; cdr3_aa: CASSLPGLSYEQYF; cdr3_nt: TGCGCCAGCAGCTTACCGGGACTCTCCTACGAGCAGTACTTC
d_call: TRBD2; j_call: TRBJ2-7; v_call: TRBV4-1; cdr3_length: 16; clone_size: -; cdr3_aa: CASSPLVGLAVYEQYF; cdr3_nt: TGCGCCAGCAGCCCTTTGGTGGGACTAGCGGTCTACGAGCAGTACTTC
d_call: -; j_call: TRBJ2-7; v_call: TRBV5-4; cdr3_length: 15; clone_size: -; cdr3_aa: CASSSPGPMSGEQYF; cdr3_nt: TGTGCCAGCAGCTCTCCGGGACCCATGTCGGGGGAGCAGTACTTC
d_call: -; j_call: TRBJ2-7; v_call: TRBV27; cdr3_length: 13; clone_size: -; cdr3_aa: CASGRKPDYEQYF; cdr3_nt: TGTGCCAGCGGGCGGAAGCCGGACTACGAGCAGTACTTC
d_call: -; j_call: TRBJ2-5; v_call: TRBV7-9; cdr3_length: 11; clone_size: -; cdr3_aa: CASTQAGTQYF; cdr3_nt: TGTGCCAGCACCCAAGCGGGGACCCAGTACTTC
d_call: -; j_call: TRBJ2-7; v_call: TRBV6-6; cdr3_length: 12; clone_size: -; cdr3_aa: CASSYRRNEQYF; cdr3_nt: TGTGCCAGCAGTTATAGAAGGAACGAGCAGTACTTC
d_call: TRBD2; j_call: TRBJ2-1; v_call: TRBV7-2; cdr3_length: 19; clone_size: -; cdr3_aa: CASSLEGLAVISSYNEQFF; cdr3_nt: TGTGCCAGCAGCTTAGAGGGACTAGCGGTAATAAGCTCCTACAATGAGCAGTTCTTC
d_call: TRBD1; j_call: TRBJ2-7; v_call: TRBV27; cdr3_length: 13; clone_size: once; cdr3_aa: CASSLVGTDEQYF; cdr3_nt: TGTGCCAGCAGTTTGGTTGGGACAGATGAGCAGTACTTC
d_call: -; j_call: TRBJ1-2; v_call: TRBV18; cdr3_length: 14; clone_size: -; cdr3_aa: CASSPSAGNYGYTF; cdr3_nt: TGTGCCAGCTCACCATCAGCGGGGAACTATGGCTACACCTTC
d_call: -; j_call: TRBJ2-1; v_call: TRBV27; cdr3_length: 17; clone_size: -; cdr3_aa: CASSPLPPRGAGNEQFF; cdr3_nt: TGTGCCAGCAGTCCTCTCCCCCCTAGGGGGGCTGGGAATGAGCAGTTCTTC
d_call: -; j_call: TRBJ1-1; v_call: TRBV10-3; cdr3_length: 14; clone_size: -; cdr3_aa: CAISEGIMNTEAFF; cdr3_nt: TGTGCCATCAGTGAAGGGATTATGAACACTGAAGCTTTCTTT
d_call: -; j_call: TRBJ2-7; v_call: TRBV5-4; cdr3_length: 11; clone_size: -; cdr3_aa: CASSLATEQYF; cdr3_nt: TGTGCCAGCAGCTTGGCAACCGAGCAGTACTTC
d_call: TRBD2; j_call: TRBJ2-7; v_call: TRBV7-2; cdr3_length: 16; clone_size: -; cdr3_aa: CASSLGGLAAVYEQYF; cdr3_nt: TGTGCCAGCAGCTTAGGGGGACTAGCGGCGGTTTACGAGCAGTACTTC
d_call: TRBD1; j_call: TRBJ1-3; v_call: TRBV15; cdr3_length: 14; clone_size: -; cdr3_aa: CATSRDRPGNTIYF; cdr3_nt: TGTGCCACCAGCAGGGACAGGCCAGGAAACACCATATATTTT
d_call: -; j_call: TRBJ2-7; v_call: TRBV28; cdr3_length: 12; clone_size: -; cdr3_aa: CASSWTSYEQYF; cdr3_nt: TGTGCCAGCAGTTGGACCTCCTACGAGCAGTACTTC
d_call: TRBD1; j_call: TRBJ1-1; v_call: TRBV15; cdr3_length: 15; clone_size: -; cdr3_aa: CATSRGPPGTGIRGF; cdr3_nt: TGTGCCACCAGCAGAGGCCCCCCGGGGACAGGGATTCGTGGCTTT
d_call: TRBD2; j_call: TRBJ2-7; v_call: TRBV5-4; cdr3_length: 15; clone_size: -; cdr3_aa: CASSPSSGEVYEQYF; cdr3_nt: TGTGCCAGCAGCCCCTCTAGCGGGGAGGTCTACGAGCAGTACTTC
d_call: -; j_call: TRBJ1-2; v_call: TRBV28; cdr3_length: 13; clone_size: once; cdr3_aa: CASSLGGRGGYTF; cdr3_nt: TGTGCCAGCAGTTTGGGAGGGAGAGGGGGCTACACCTTC